This T cell receptor beta chain originates from a study of T-cell reconstitution after alpha-beta-depleted transplantation in children. Preparing the TCRbeta library involved the use of unique molecular identifiers. TCRdb reprocessed the PCR reads with MiXCR, giving one entry per CDR3 protein. The table shows some 390,000 distinct CDR3 sequences, with roughly 21% occurring only once. Only a few counts were recorded for this clonotype. Looked up from germline, CDR1 is LGHNA and CDR2 is YSLEER. The CDR3 spans 13 residues. Trimming cost V 1 base and J 8 bases, with 11 bases left between them. V usage is TRBV4-3 and J usage is TRBJ1-2; possibly TRBD1 for D (5 bases). This TCR was sampled from a human donor who donated a stem cell graft to a child with acute myeloid leukemia. The material sequenced was PBMCs from the stem cell graft donor, taken from the stem cell graft. CDR3 amino acids: CASSQVGVVGYTF. DNA of the CDR3: TGCGCCAGCAGCCAAGTAGGGGTAGTCGGCTACACCTTC.